Listed below are T cell receptor beta chains from one sample, sequenced in a study of T cells in Graves' hyperthyroidism and ophthalmopathy. TCRdb passed the multiplex PCR reads through MiXCR, listing each CDR3 protein once. The profile shows some 550,000 distinct CDR3 sequences, 20% to 25% of them singletons. Sequencing was done on a sample of blood. These receptors all stem from a man aged 18 to 35 with Graves' hyperthyroidism. Both conserved end residues are part of each CDR3. A D gene is named only where the DNA matches it firmly. Size values are once, few and many counts, or a class for expanded clones, and some rows have none.

abundance	v_gene	j_gene	len	d_gene	CDR3aa	CDR3nt
many	TRBV6-2/TRBV6-3	TRBJ1-5	13	TRBD1	CAIQGALNQPQHF	TGTGCCATCCAGGGGGCCCTAAATCAGCCCCAGCATTTT
many	TRBV5-1	TRBJ2-5	14	NA	CASSLGQGHETQYF	TGCGCCAGCAGCTTGGGGCAGGGCCACGAGACCCAGTACTTC
NA	TRBV19	TRBJ1-1	11	NA	CATGVNTEAFF	TGTGCCACCGGGGTCAACACTGAAGCTTTCTTT
NA	TRBV16	TRBJ1-1	15	NA	CASSQPRQGNTEAFF	TGTGCCAGCAGCCAACCCCGGCAGGGGAACACTGAAGCTTTCTTT
few	TRBV13	TRBJ1-2	15	TRBD1	CASSLTGTGGDGYTF	TGTGCCAGCAGCTTAACCGGGACAGGGGGCGATGGCTACACCTTC
many	TRBV6-2/TRBV6-3	TRBJ2-7	14	NA	CTSSYSDLVTEQYF	TGTACCAGCAGTTACTCGGACCTTGTGACTGAGCAGTACTTC
many	TRBV28	TRBJ2-7	14	NA	CASRPDLRGYEQYF	TGTGCCAGCAGGCCCGATTTAAGGGGCTACGAGCAGTACTTC
NA	TRBV19	TRBJ2-7	15	TRBD1	CASSIPGTAYYEQYF	TGTGCCAGTAGTATACCCGGGACAGCGTACTACGAGCAGTACTTC
NA	TRBV6-1	TRBJ1-1	13	NA	CASKYTLNTEAFF	TGTGCCAGCAAATACACGTTGAACACTGAAGCTTTCTTT
NA	TRBV7-8	TRBJ1-1	13	TRBD1	CASSQGQGPEAFF	TGTGCCAGCAGCCAAGGACAGGGCCCTGAAGCTTTCTTT
many	TRBV7-2	TRBJ1-2	14	NA	CASSSPTGRVGYTF	TGTGCCAGCAGCTCCCCGACAGGAAGGGTAGGCTACACCTTC
NA	TRBV12-3/TRBV12-4	TRBJ2-7	14	NA	CASSDRDSSYEQYF	TGTGCCAGCAGCGATCGGGACTCCTCCTACGAGCAGTACTTC
NA	TRBV19	TRBJ1-2	15	NA	CASRNRDGLRYGYTF	TGTGCCAGTAGGAACCGGGACGGACTACGGTATGGCTACACCTTC
many	TRBV20-1	TRBJ1-1	14	TRBD1	CSARGTGGVTEAFF	TGCAGTGCTAGGGGTACAGGGGGCGTCACTGAAGCTTTCTTT
many	TRBV29-1	TRBJ2-5	14	TRBD2	CSVPGSGFPETQYF	TGCAGCGTTCCCGGTAGCGGGTTCCCAGAGACCCAGTACTTC
NA	TRBV6-5	TRBJ2-5	15	TRBD1	CASSYRTGTKETQYF	TGTGCCAGCAGTTACAGGACAGGAACCAAAGAGACCCAGTACTTC
many	TRBV4-1	TRBJ2-7	13	NA	CASSQDQGYEQYF	TGTGCCAGCAGCCAAGATCAAGGTTACGAGCAGTACTTC
NA	TRBV6-4	TRBJ2-2	14	NA	CASSADTNTGELFF	TGTGCCAGCAGTGCGGACACTAACACCGGGGAGCTGTTTTTT
few	TRBV19	TRBJ2-2	16	NA	CASSLSGPRIAGELFF	TGTGCCAGTAGTTTAAGCGGGCCAAGGATCGCCGGGGAGCTGTTTTTT
few	TRBV7-2	TRBJ2-5	16	NA	CASSFAGTQEGETQYF	TGTGCCAGCAGCTTCGCCGGGACACAGGAGGGAGAGACCCAGTACTTC
NA	TRBV12-3/TRBV12-4	TRBJ1-2	14	NA	CASSLRQIRNGYTF	TGTGCCAGCAGTTTAAGGCAGATTAGAAATGGCTACACCTTC
many	TRBV27	TRBJ1-2	15	NA	CASSLSVGLSYGYTF	TGTGCCAGCAGTTTATCGGTGGGGCTCTCTTATGGCTACACCTTC
many	TRBV12-3/TRBV12-4	TRBJ1-3	15	NA	CASSLVSRAGNTIYF	TGTGCCAGCAGTTTAGTTTCGAGGGCCGGGAACACCATATATTTT
many	TRBV12-3/TRBV12-4	TRBJ1-2	14	TRBD1	CASSRGQGSYGYTF	TGTGCCAGCAGTAGGGGACAGGGGAGCTATGGCTACACCTTC
many	TRBV4-1	TRBJ1-1	14	TRBD1	CASSNRGLNTEAFF	TGCGCCAGCAGCAACAGGGGTTTGAACACTGAAGCTTTCTTT
NA	TRBV12-3/TRBV12-4	TRBJ1-1	14	NA	CASSLSLENTEAFF	TGTGCCAGCAGTCTCTCCCTAGAGAACACTGAAGCTTTCTTT
many	TRBV20-1	TRBJ1-5	12	NA	CSAGPMNQPQHF	TGCAGTGCTGGACCGATGAATCAGCCCCAGCATTTT
NA	TRBV27	TRBJ2-7	15	TRBD1	CASLPPGQGAHEQYF	TGTGCCAGCCTACCTCCGGGACAGGGGGCACACGAGCAGTACTTC
few	TRBV11-2	TRBJ2-3	17	NA	CASSLDLLPASTDTQYF	TGTGCCAGCAGCTTAGATCTACTCCCAGCGAGCACAGATACGCAGTATTTT
many	TRBV19	TRBJ1-2	16	NA	CASSIGRRGSNYGYTF	TGTGCCAGTAGTATAGGGCGGAGGGGATCCAACTATGGCTACACCTTC
NA	TRBV12-3/TRBV12-4	TRBJ1-6	14	TRBD1	CASRTTGGDSPLHF	TGTGCCAGCAGAACGACAGGGGGTGATTCACCCCTCCACTTT
many	TRBV2	TRBJ1-5	13	NA	CASKSGSNQPQHF	TGTGCCAGCAAGTCAGGGAGCAATCAGCCCCAGCATTTT
many	TRBV20-1	TRBJ1-1	14	TRBD1	CSARVQGVNTEAFF	TGCAGTGCTAGAGTGCAGGGGGTGAACACTGAAGCTTTCTTT
NA	TRBV20-1	TRBJ2-4	15	NA	CSARDGVGDWSIQYF	TGCAGTGCTAGAGATGGGGTGGGGGACTGGAGCATTCAGTACTTC
many	TRBV6-1	TRBJ1-5	16	TRBD1	CASSQRQGGANQPQHF	TGTGCCAGCAGTCAACGACAGGGAGGGGCAAATCAGCCCCAGCATTTT
many	TRBV20-1	TRBJ2-7	12	NA	CSARTDKYEQYF	TGCAGTGCTAGGACGGATAAGTACGAGCAGTACTTC
few	TRBV20-1	TRBJ1-1	16	NA	CSARYSPGGLHTEAFF	TGCAGTGCTAGATATTCTCCGGGGGGCCTTCACACTGAAGCTTTCTTT
few	TRBV6-2/TRBV6-3	TRBJ1-6	18	NA	CASSYNTAREGYNSPLHF	TGTGCCAGCAGTTACAACACGGCCAGGGAAGGCTATAATTCACCCCTCCACTTT
few	TRBV2	TRBJ2-7	12	NA	CASATTSYEQYF	TGTGCCTCAGCAACCACATCCTACGAGCAGTACTTC
many	TRBV6-2/TRBV6-3	TRBJ2-6	20	TRBD1	CASSYSLQGIGRSGANVLTF	TGTGCCAGCAGTTACTCATTACAGGGGATAGGGCGCTCTGGGGCCAACGTCCTGACTTTC
many	TRBV28	TRBJ1-2	15	NA	CASSWGGESGYGYTF	TGTGCCAGCAGTTGGGGTGGAGAAAGCGGCTATGGCTACACCTTC
many	TRBV13	TRBJ1-5	12	NA	CATPLGNQPQHF	TGTGCCACCCCACTGGGCAATCAGCCCCAGCATTTT
NA	TRBV7-3	TRBJ1-5	16	NA	CASSFRTEASNQPQHF	TGTGCCAGCAGCTTTCGTACAGAAGCTAGCAATCAGCCCCAGCATTTT
many	TRBV30	TRBJ2-5	16	TRBD2	CAWTPPGLAGKETQYF	TGTGCCTGGACCCCACCGGGACTAGCGGGGAAAGAGACCCAGTACTTC
many	TRBV6-5	TRBJ2-6	16	NA	CAGSYSTGSGANVLTF	TGTGCCGGCAGTTACTCGACAGGCTCTGGGGCCAACGTCCTGACTTTC
NA	TRBV6-2/TRBV6-3	TRBJ2-7	15	NA	CASSSPRLGRYEQYF	TGTGCCAGCAGTTCCCCTCGACTAGGAAGGTACGAGCAGTACTTC
many	TRBV7-8	TRBJ2-5	15	TRBD1	CASSPEGQGGKTQYF	TGTGCCAGCAGCCCCGAGGGACAGGGGGGAAAGACCCAGTACTTC
many	TRBV11-2	TRBJ1-1	12	TRBD1	CASSQTGLEAFF	TGTGCCAGCAGCCAGACAGGGCTTGAAGCTTTCTTT
many	TRBV6-2/TRBV6-3	TRBJ1-2	13	NA	CASSYSNSFGYTF	TGTGCCAGCAGTTACTCGAATAGTTTCGGCTACACCTTC
NA	TRBV3-1	TRBJ1-5	14	NA	CASGPDNSNQPQHF	TGTGCCAGCGGACCGGATAATAGCAATCAGCCCCAGCATTTT